This T cell receptor (beta chain) originates from a study of blood T cell repertoires in COVID-19 (dated by TCRdb to the early 2020s). General notes on the study: Collaborator samples came from the United States, Italy and Spain and covered acute and convalescent phases of COVID-19. The material from the prospective study consisted of cDNA or gDNA derived from T cells, B-cell-depleted T cells, or PBMCs. Subjects who had been exposed to COVID-19, were actively infected with it, or had recovered from it provided the deeply sampled blood TCRbeta repertoires that made up the dataset. The repertoires were released in a freely available public database meant as a resource for research on the immune response to SARS-CoV-2. Samples came from the ongoing ImmuneRACE study (first 160 participants) plus 1,254 subjects from 6 global collaborators. Sample metadata almost always included a de-identified subject ID, COVID-19 status, age in years and sex. Where HLA class I and class II types were available, the types were taken from metadata supplied by the sample provider, not from assay-based typing.

Overall study results and their limits: Clinical and demographic metadata were provided uncurated, with the amount varying by source and participant.

The CDR3 starts with the cysteine, ends with the phenylalanine, and has 14 residues. Only CDR3 DNA remains: 42 bases, in frame from the first base. V sheds 3 bases and J sheds 0 bases, leaving 12 bases between their ends. Via the germline V gene (reference sequence), CDR1 is DFQATT and CDR2 SNEGSKA. TCRbeta CDR3 regions were amplified from genomic DNA using the immunoSEQ Assay, a bias-controlled multiplex PCR. Processing in the source paper ran as follows. Within the assay, amplification of reference gene primers was used to estimate how many nucleated cells each sample contained. Sequence reads were collapsed and filtered to measure the absolute abundance of every unique TCRbeta CDR3 rearrangement. For each sample, productive Simpson clonality was calculated by taking the square root of Simpson's diversity index across productive rearrangements. The immuneACCESS repertoire file appears here via TCRdb, limited to in-frame rearrangements. These files lack a portion of the clones; in checked studies, under half of the deficit traces to unresolved V genes, and the cause of the others is not known. That table supplies the V and J calls and clone size; D and trimming were determined from the DNA. The sample table lists 30,000 to 40,000 clones, 83% of them with a count of one. Of the sample, 3% to 4.5% falls within the top ten clones.

Each collaborating institution followed its own protocols to collect whole blood in K2EDTA tubes. For TCRbeta analysis, collaborators shipped samples in one of three forms: frozen whole blood, isolated PBMCs, or DNA extracted from either of those sample types. Comment on this clone: Which antigen it targets is not known. No base qualities exist here, and no much larger clone lies one base off it.

The sequence was obtained from a man between 45 and 60 years old with acute or convalescent COVID-19. Material for sequencing was peripheral blood. Recombination linked TRBV20-1 to TRBJ2-7; confidence is insufficient to name the D gene. The sequence in DNA is TGCAGTGCTAGTGCTGTTCCCCCCTCCTACGAGCAGTACTTC. Its amino acids are CSASAVPPSYEQYF.